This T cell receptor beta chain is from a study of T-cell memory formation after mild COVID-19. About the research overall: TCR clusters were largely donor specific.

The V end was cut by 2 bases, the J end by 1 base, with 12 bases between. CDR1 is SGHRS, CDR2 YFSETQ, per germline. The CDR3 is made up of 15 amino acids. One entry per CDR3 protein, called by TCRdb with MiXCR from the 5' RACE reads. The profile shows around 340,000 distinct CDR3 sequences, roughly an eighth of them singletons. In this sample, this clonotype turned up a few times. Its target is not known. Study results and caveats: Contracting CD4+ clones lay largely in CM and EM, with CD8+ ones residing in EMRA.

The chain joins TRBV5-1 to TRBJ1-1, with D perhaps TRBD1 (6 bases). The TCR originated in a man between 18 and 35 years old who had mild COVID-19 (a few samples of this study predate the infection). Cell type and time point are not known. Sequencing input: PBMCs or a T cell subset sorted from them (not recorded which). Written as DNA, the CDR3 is TGCGCCAGCAGCTTTCTCGACAGGCCGAACACTGAAGCTTTCTTT. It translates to CASSFLDRPNTEAFF.